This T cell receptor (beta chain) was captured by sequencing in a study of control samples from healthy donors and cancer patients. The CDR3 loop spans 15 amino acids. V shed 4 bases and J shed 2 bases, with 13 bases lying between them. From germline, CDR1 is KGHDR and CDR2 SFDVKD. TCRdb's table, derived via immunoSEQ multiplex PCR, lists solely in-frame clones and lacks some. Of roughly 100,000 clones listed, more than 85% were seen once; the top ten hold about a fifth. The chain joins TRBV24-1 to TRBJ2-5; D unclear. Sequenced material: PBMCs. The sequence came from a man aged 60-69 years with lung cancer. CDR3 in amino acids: CATSDAGSPQETQYF. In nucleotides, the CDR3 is TGTGCCACCAGTGACGCTGGGTCTCCACAAGAGACCCAGTACTTC.